This T cell receptor beta chain was sequenced in a study of Tregs in tolerant kidney transplant recipients. Data came from immunoSEQ multiplex PCR; TCRdb stores just in-frame clones and leaves some out. The sample shows fewer than 80,000 clones, approximately 98% of them seen only once. The sequence was obtained from a human donor who received a combined kidney and bone marrow transplant. Source: CD4+ T cells from blood, taken before the transplant.

CDR3 sequence (DNA): TGTGCCAGCAGTTTAGCAGGCAGCGGCTCCTACGAGCAGTACTTC. This encodes CASSLAGSGSYEQYF. V gene TRBV27 combines with J gene TRBJ2-7; possible D gene TRBD2, 5 bases. Trimming left V 2 bases short and J 0 bases short, with 11 bases between. Germline assignment: CDR1 MNHEY and CDR2 SMNVEV (reference sequence). The CDR3 extends over 15 amino acids.